This TCR beta chain emerged from a study of blood T cell repertoires in COVID-19. The assay was immunoSEQ multiplex PCR, and TCRdb's table has in-frame clones only and misses some. The sample holds hundreds of thousands of clones; about nine tenths are singletons and the top ten take around 1.3%. This receptor was obtained from a man younger than 40 who had recovered from COVID-19. The sample was PBMCs or T cells enriched from blood (not recorded which).

The CDR3: CASIGTGRYGYTF. For the CDR3, the DNA is TGTGCCAGCATTGGAACAGGGCGCTATGGCTACACCTTC. The chain has TRBV2 and TRBJ1-2, with D perhaps matching TRBD1 (6 bases). The CDR3 consists of 13 residues. The germline V and J ends were trimmed by 7 bases and 4 bases, with 13 bases remaining between them. The germline V gene has CDR1 SNHLY and CDR2 FYNNEI.